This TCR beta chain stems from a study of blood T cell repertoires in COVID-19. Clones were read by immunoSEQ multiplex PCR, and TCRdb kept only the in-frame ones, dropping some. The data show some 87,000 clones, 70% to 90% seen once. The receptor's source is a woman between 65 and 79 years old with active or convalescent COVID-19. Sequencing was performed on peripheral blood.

CDR3 nucleotide sequence: TGTGCCAGCACTAAGGGGGACAGGGAGGGAGCTTTCTTT. It translates to CASTKGDREGAFF. The rearrangement joins TRBV12-3 or TRBV12-4 to TRBJ1-1, with 9 bases matching TRBD1. This CDR3 is 13 amino acids long. J was trimmed by 10 bases and V by 7 bases; bases with no gene match: 10.